These T cell receptor beta chains were read from a single sample in a study of blood T cells in healthy people across ages. Using its own MiXCR run on the 5' RACE reads, TCRdb lists one record per CDR3 protein. This table holds over 1,300,000 distinct CDR3 sequences, approximately 59% found once. The sequenced material came from blood. The receptors derive from a man in his late teens or twenties in good health. Each CDR3 is given with its conserved first and last residue. The D gene is left open where the match is weak. Clone size appears in some rows only: once, few, many, or a class for an expanded clone.

cdr3_length: 17; clone_size: .; v_call: TRBV6-1; d_call: TRBD1; j_call: TRBJ2-7; cdr3_aa: CAAGGRGWTGKRYEQYF; cdr3_nt: TGTGCCGCAGGGGGCCGCGGTTGGACAGGGAAAAGGTACGAGCAGTACTTC
cdr3_length: 10; clone_size: .; v_call: TRBV24-1; d_call: .; j_call: TRBJ1-2; cdr3_aa: CATKTDGYTF; cdr3_nt: TGTGCCACCAAAACAGATGGCTACACCTTC
cdr3_length: 15; clone_size: .; v_call: TRBV7-9; d_call: .; j_call: TRBJ1-5; cdr3_aa: CASSFRQIGNQPQHF; cdr3_nt: TGTGCCAGCAGCTTTCGGCAGATAGGCAATCAGCCCCAGCATTTT
cdr3_length: 14; clone_size: once; v_call: TRBV20-1; d_call: .; j_call: TRBJ1-2; cdr3_aa: CSAPPGGVQDGYTF; cdr3_nt: TGCAGTGCCCCCCCCGGTGGGGTTCAGGATGGCTACACCTTC
cdr3_length: 14; clone_size: few; v_call: TRBV10-3; d_call: .; j_call: TRBJ1-6; cdr3_aa: CAISTLGGNSPLHF; cdr3_nt: TGTGCCATCAGCACCCTGGGGGGGAATTCACCCCTCCACTTT
cdr3_length: 13; clone_size: .; v_call: TRBV10-3; d_call: .; j_call: TRBJ1-4; cdr3_aa: CAISEQLAEKLFF; cdr3_nt: TGTGCCATCAGTGAACAGCTAGCTGAAAAACTGTTTTTT
cdr3_length: 14; clone_size: .; v_call: TRBV20-1; d_call: TRBD2; j_call: TRBJ2-1; cdr3_aa: CSATGGFSYNEQFF; cdr3_nt: TGCAGTGCTACGGGGGGGTTTTCCTACAATGAGCAGTTCTTC
cdr3_length: 15; clone_size: .; v_call: TRBV12-3/TRBV12-4; d_call: TRBD2; j_call: TRBJ2-1; cdr3_aa: CASSQTSGRENEQFF; cdr3_nt: TGTGCCAGCAGTCAAACTAGCGGGAGGGAGAATGAGCAGTTCTTC
cdr3_length: 13; clone_size: .; v_call: TRBV14; d_call: .; j_call: TRBJ2-1; cdr3_aa: CASSQGGPGKKFF; cdr3_nt: TGTGCCAGCAGCCAAGGGGGCCCGGGAAAAAAGTTCTTC
cdr3_length: 15; clone_size: .; v_call: TRBV4-3; d_call: .; j_call: TRBJ2-1; cdr3_aa: CASSQIPLGAGEQFF; cdr3_nt: TGCGCCAGCAGCCAAATCCCCTTGGGGGCCGGGGAGCAGTTCTTC
cdr3_length: 12; clone_size: few; v_call: TRBV30; d_call: .; j_call: TRBJ2-7; cdr3_aa: CAWSVRREQQYF; cdr3_nt: TGTGCCTGGAGTGTACGCCGGGAGCAGCAGTACTTC
cdr3_length: 16; clone_size: .; v_call: TRBV15; d_call: .; j_call: TRBJ2-7; cdr3_aa: CATSRDNGPSIVEQYF; cdr3_nt: TGTGCCACCAGCAGAGATAACGGCCCTTCCATCGTCGAGCAGTACTTC
cdr3_length: 14; clone_size: few; v_call: TRBV6-1; d_call: TRBD1; j_call: TRBJ1-1; cdr3_aa: CASSEAYRGTEAFF; cdr3_nt: TGTGCCAGCAGTGAAGCGTACAGGGGTACTGAAGCTTTCTTT
cdr3_length: 13; clone_size: .; v_call: TRBV3-1; d_call: .; j_call: TRBJ2-7; cdr3_aa: CASSHVWSNEQYF; cdr3_nt: TGTGCCAGCAGCCATGTGTGGTCCAATGAGCAGTACTTC
cdr3_length: 14; clone_size: .; v_call: TRBV30; d_call: .; j_call: TRBJ2-3; cdr3_aa: CAWSRAGPTDTQYF; cdr3_nt: TGTGCCTGGAGTCGCGCGGGCCCCACAGATACGCAGTATTTT
cdr3_length: 14; clone_size: .; v_call: TRBV18; d_call: .; j_call: TRBJ1-1; cdr3_aa: CASSSLGGNTEAFF; cdr3_nt: TGTGCCAGCTCATCCTTAGGGGGGAACACTGAAGCTTTCTTT
cdr3_length: 16; clone_size: .; v_call: TRBV20-1; d_call: .; j_call: TRBJ2-5; cdr3_aa: CSARGPRHPIGFFQYF; cdr3_nt: TGCAGTGCTAGAGGCCCGAGGCACCCGATAGGGTTTTTCCAGTACTTC
cdr3_length: 17; clone_size: .; v_call: TRBV10-2; d_call: .; j_call: TRBJ2-3; cdr3_aa: CASSPPMGVLSTDTQYF; cdr3_nt: TGCGCCAGCAGCCCCCCAATGGGGGTTCTTTCCACAGATACGCAGTATTTT
cdr3_length: 14; clone_size: .; v_call: TRBV6-2/TRBV6-3; d_call: .; j_call: TRBJ2-3; cdr3_aa: CASSFPGLTDTQYF; cdr3_nt: TGTGCCAGCAGTTTTCCGGGCCTCACAGATACGCAGTATTTT
cdr3_length: 16; clone_size: .; v_call: TRBV3-1; d_call: TRBD1; j_call: TRBJ1-6; cdr3_aa: CASSPQGARGNSPLHF; cdr3_nt: TGTGCCAGCAGCCCACAGGGGGCTAGAGGTAATTCACCCCTCCACTTT
cdr3_length: 15; clone_size: once; v_call: TRBV20-1; d_call: .; j_call: TRBJ1-4; cdr3_aa: CSAATDTATNEKLFF; cdr3_nt: TGCAGTGCAGCGACGGACACTGCAACTAATGAAAAACTGTTTTTT
cdr3_length: 14; clone_size: .; v_call: TRBV29-1; d_call: .; j_call: TRBJ2-1; cdr3_aa: CSLKVAETYNEQFF; cdr3_nt: TGCAGCTTGAAGGTAGCGGAGACCTACAATGAGCAGTTCTTC
cdr3_length: 15; clone_size: .; v_call: TRBV29-1; d_call: TRBD2; j_call: TRBJ2-1; cdr3_aa: CSVRVSGGSYNEQFF; cdr3_nt: TGCAGCGTCAGGGTTAGCGGGGGCTCCTACAATGAGCAGTTCTTC
cdr3_length: 14; clone_size: few; v_call: TRBV20-1; d_call: .; j_call: TRBJ2-3; cdr3_aa: CSARDAGPTDTQYF; cdr3_nt: TGCAGTGCTAGAGACGCGGGGCCCACAGATACGCAGTATTTT
cdr3_length: 16; clone_size: few; v_call: TRBV7-2; d_call: .; j_call: TRBJ2-3; cdr3_aa: CASSLVLAASTDTQYF; cdr3_nt: TGTGCCAGCAGCTTAGTTCTAGCCGCTAGCACAGATACGCAGTATTTT
cdr3_length: 13; clone_size: .; v_call: TRBV6-2/TRBV6-3; d_call: TRBD2; j_call: TRBJ2-7; cdr3_aa: CATAGRGVLEQYF; cdr3_nt: TGTGCCACCGCTGGACGGGGGGTTCTCGAGCAGTACTTC
cdr3_length: 15; clone_size: .; v_call: TRBV5-1; d_call: TRBD1; j_call: TRBJ2-3; cdr3_aa: CASSWGQGDTDTQYF; cdr3_nt: TGCGCCAGCAGCTGGGGACAGGGTGACACAGATACGCAGTATTTT
cdr3_length: 15; clone_size: .; v_call: TRBV18; d_call: TRBD2; j_call: TRBJ2-1; cdr3_aa: CASSPPEGGYNEQFF; cdr3_nt: TGTGCCAGCTCACCCCCGGAGGGAGGGTACAATGAGCAGTTCTTC
cdr3_length: 15; clone_size: once; v_call: TRBV5-1; d_call: .; j_call: TRBJ1-1; cdr3_aa: CASSFDGTMNTEAFF; cdr3_nt: TGCGCCAGCAGCTTTGATGGAACAATGAACACTGAAGCTTTCTTT
cdr3_length: 13; clone_size: .; v_call: TRBV24-1; d_call: TRBD1; j_call: TRBJ2-1; cdr3_aa: CATSPGQHNEQFF; cdr3_nt: TGTGCCACCAGTCCGGGACAGCACAATGAGCAGTTCTTC
cdr3_length: 15; clone_size: .; v_call: TRBV4-1; d_call: TRBD2; j_call: TRBJ2-3; cdr3_aa: CASSLQRGYTDTQYF; cdr3_nt: TGCGCCAGCAGCCTTCAGCGGGGATATACAGATACGCAGTATTTT
cdr3_length: 13; clone_size: .; v_call: TRBV7-6; d_call: .; j_call: TRBJ2-7; cdr3_aa: CASSLSLYNEQYF; cdr3_nt: TGTGCCAGCAGCTTATCTCTTTACAATGAGCAGTACTTC